A single sample gave rise to the 27 T cell receptor beta chains below, sequenced in a study of PD-1 and CTLA-4 blockade in melanoma. Profiled with immunoSEQ multiplex PCR; TCRdb holds only in-frame clones, not every one. The sample lists 15,000 to 20,000 clones; under 85% were seen once. Sequenced here: CD8+ T cells from peripheral blood, sampled before anti-PD-1 treatment. The receptors shown here come from a human donor with melanoma.

The V and J genes are TRBV6-5 and TRBJ2-3, with no clear D. This CDR3 is 13 amino acids long. Germline V gene sequence: CDR1 MNHEY, CDR2 SVGAGI. With 2 bases removed from V and 0 bases from J, the gap between germline ends came to 3 bases. The DNA of the CDR3 is TGTGCCAGCAGTTACGACAGCACAGATACGCAGTATTTT. Its protein is CASSYDSTDTQYF.

The chain recombines TRBV27 with TRBJ1-2; TRBD1 aligns across 8 bases. Trimming cost V 0 bases and J 4 bases; bases outside gene matches: 10. Germline lookup yields CDR1 MNHEY and CDR2 SMNVEV (reference sequence). This CDR3 contains 17 residues. This chain's CDR3 is CASSLSDRAAQVYGYTF. DNA for the CDR3: TGTGCCAGCAGTTTATCGGACAGGGCGGCTCAAGTCTATGGCTACACCTTC.

DNA for the CDR3: TGCGCCAGCAGCCAAAAAGAGGGGACAGATACGCAGTATTTT. Protein: CASSQKEGTDTQYF. J is TRBJ2-3 and V is TRBV4-1; D possibly matches TRBD1 or TRBD2 (5 bases each). The CDR3 has 14 residues. Germline assignment: CDR1 MGHRA and CDR2 YSYEKL. V dropped 2 bases and J dropped 3 bases, with 9 bases sitting between them.

V gene TRBV4-1 combines with J gene TRBJ1-5; D is undetermined. Germline V gives CDR1 MGHRA, CDR2 YSYEKL. V was pared by 0 bases and J by 0 bases, with 9 bases between. This CDR3 spans 16 amino acids. DNA for the CDR3: TGCGCCAGCAGCCAAGATCTACAGAATAGCAATCAGCCCCAGCATTTT. It specifies CASSQDLQNSNQPQHF.

The CDR3 coding sequence is TGTGCCTGGGGCAGCGGGGAGCTGTTTTTT. Translating gives CAWGSGELFF. V and J are TRBV30 and TRBJ2-2, with no clear D. Per the germline V gene, CDR1 is GTSNPN and CDR2 is SVGIG (reference sequence). This CDR3 comprises 10 residues. V lost 5 bases to trimming and J lost 7 bases, with 5 bases between them.

This clone is judged medium-sized (0.01 to 0.1%). This rearrangement joins TRBV2 to TRBJ1-2; possibly TRBD1 for D (5 bases). V gave up 3 bases and J gave up 7 bases, with 6 bases separating them. CDR1 SNHLY and CDR2 FYNNEI come from the germline V gene. The CDR3 sequence is 11 residues long. CDR3 amino acids: CASSDGGGYTF. Written as DNA, the CDR3 is TGTGCCAGCAGTGACGGGGGTGGCTACACCTTC. Full variable domain (remainder filled in from reference TRBV2 and TRBJ1-2): EPEVTQTPSHQVTQMGQEVILRCVPISNHLYFYWYRQILGQKVEFLVSFYNNEISEKSEIFDDQFSVERPDGSNFTLKIRSTKLEDSAMYFCASSDGGGYTFGSGTRLTVV.

The chain combines TRBV7-2 with TRBJ1-1, with D possibly matching TRBD1 (5 bases). Deletions cut 0 bases from V and 7 bases from J, with 12 bases between. The CDR3 sequence is 14 residues long. Looked up from germline, CDR1 is SGHTA and CDR2 is FQGNSA. The CDR3 DNA reads TGTGCCAGCAGCTTAGCGTTGAGGGGAGATGAAGCTTTCTTT. Its protein product is CASSLALRGDEAFF.

V is TRBV6-2 or TRBV6-3 and J is TRBJ2-1; TRBD2 matches at 12 bases. Losses at the gene ends were 4 bases for V and 10 bases for J; bases not matched to a gene: 5. Germline CDR1 reads MNHEY; CDR2 reads SVGEGT. The length of the CDR3 is 14 residues. CDR3 in DNA: TGTGCCAGCAGTTCTAGCGGGGGGGCATGGGAGCAGTTCTTC. Its protein product is CASSSSGGAWEQFF.

The chain carries TRBV3-1 (or the pseudogene TRBV3-2) and TRBJ2-7, with D perhaps assigned TRBD1 or TRBD2 (5 bases each). V shed 2 bases and J shed 5 bases, with 10 bases lying between them. This CDR3 has 13 residues. The germline gives CDR1 LGHDT, CDR2 YNNKEL (reference sequence). The CDR3 loop is CASSQKGSDEQYF. The CDR3 DNA follows: TGTGCCAGCAGCCAAAAGGGGAGCGACGAGCAGTACTTC.

This clone appeared once. The chain links TRBV29-1 to TRBJ1-4; possible D gene TRBD1, 6 bases. The CDR3 is 14 residues long. The V end lost 3 bases, the J end lost 7 bases, and 15 bases lay between the germline ends. The germline gives CDR1 SQVTM, CDR2 ANQGSEA. The CDR3 bases are TGCAGCGTTGAGTCCGGGGGGGCGGGTGAAAAACTGTTTTTT. This encodes CSVESGGAGEKLFF.

In this sample, this clone turned up once. V usage is TRBV4-1 and J usage is TRBJ2-5; 8 bases agree with TRBD1. The CDR3 sequence is 16 residues long. V was pared by 3 bases and J by 2 bases, with 8 bases of the junction left unmatched. Germline assignment: CDR1 MGHRA and CDR2 YSYEKL. The chain's CDR3 is CASSQGRGQEQETQYF. CDR3 DNA sequence: TGCGCCAGCAGCCAGGGACGGGGACAGGAACAAGAGACCCAGTACTTC.

The V gene is TRBV7-6, the J gene TRBJ2-5, with D possibly being TRBD1 (5 bases). This CDR3 has 15 amino acids. With 5 bases removed from V and 5 bases from J, the gap between germline ends came to 18 bases. The germline V gene encodes CDR1 SGHVS and CDR2 FNYEAQ. CDR3 sequence: CASSPPRTRLETQYF. The DNA for the CDR3 is TGTGCCAGCAGCCCACCCCGGACAAGGCTGGAGACCCAGTACTTC.

The chain has TRBV28 and TRBJ2-3; 11 bases are a match to TRBD1. Trimming at V came to 3 bases and at J to 4 bases, leaving 6 bases not matched to a gene. The CDR3 covers 16 residues. Germline V gene sequence: CDR1 MDHEN, CDR2 SYDVKM. The CDR3 reads CASSLGTGGRADTQYF. The CDR3 region has the DNA TGTGCCAGCAGTTTGGGGACAGGGGGACGTGCAGATACGCAGTATTTT.

The chain has TRBV5-6 and TRBJ1-5, with D unclear. The germline V gene encodes CDR1 SGHDT and CDR2 YYEEEE. CDR3 length: 13 amino acids. V lost 4 bases to trimming and J lost 7 bases, with 12 bases between them. The CDR3 spells CASSPSHGQPQHF. Here the CDR3 DNA reads TGTGCCAGCAGCCCCTCCCACGGACAGCCCCAGCATTTT.

J is TRBJ2-2 and V is TRBV5-1, with 9 bases fitting TRBD1. With 4 bases clipped from V and 4 bases from J, the junction kept 8 bases outside the gene matches. CDR1 and CDR2 (germline): SGHRS, YFSETQ. The CDR3 totals 16 residues. CDR3 bases: TGCGCCAGCAGCCTCGGGGGGACAGGGCTCACCGGGGAGCTGTTTTTT. Translation gives CASSLGGTGLTGELFF.

This clone was counted only a few times. This sequence joins TRBV11-3 and TRBJ2-1; D assignment may be TRBD1 or TRBD2 (5 bases each). The CDR3 length is 15 residues. CDR1 and CDR2 from the germline V gene are SGHNT and YENEEA. The V end was cut by 1 base, the J end by 3 bases, with 10 bases between. Here the CDR3 DNA reads TGTGCCAGCAGCTTAGGAGGGGTTGGCTACAATGAGCAGTTCTTC. This encodes CASSLGGVGYNEQFF. The full variable domain, with the rest looked up from reference TRBV11-3 and TRBJ2-1, is EAGVVQSPRYKIIEKKQPVAFWCNPISGHNTLYWYLQNLGQGPELLIRYENEEAVDDSQLPKDRFSAERLKGVDSTLKIQPAELGDSAVYLCASSLGGVGYNEQFFGPGTRLTVL.

The V gene is TRBV3-1 (or the pseudogene TRBV3-2), the J gene TRBJ1-6, with D uncertain. V lost 3 bases to trimming and J lost 13 bases, with 10 bases between them. Looked up from germline, CDR1 is LGHDT and CDR2 is YNNKEL (reference sequence). The CDR3 spans 12 residues. The CDR3 region is CASSQARWPLHF. DNA for the CDR3: TGTGCCAGCAGCCAGGCAAGGTGGCCCCTCCACTTT.

This clone is medium-sized. The rearrangement links TRBV4-1 to TRBJ2-3; D remains unclear. The CDR3 covers 17 residues. Germline values: CDR1 MGHRA, CDR2 YSYEKL. Trimming removed 0 bases at V and 2 bases at J, with 15 bases between. This chain's CDR3 is CASSQDLRSVLTDTQYF. The DNA of the CDR3 is TGCGCCAGCAGCCAAGATCTTCGTTCAGTCCTCACAGATACGCAGTATTTT.

This sequence joins TRBV28 and TRBJ1-3, with D unresolved. V was pared by 5 bases and J by 0 bases, with 17 bases between. Germline-derived CDR1 and CDR2 are MDHEN and SYDVKM. CDR3 length: 17 amino acids. The CDR3 sequence: CASSDPRDYRSGNTIYF. Written as DNA, the CDR3 is TGTGCCAGCAGTGATCCGCGCGACTACCGCTCTGGAAACACCATATATTTT.

The genes are TRBV5-1 and TRBJ2-7; 8 bases match TRBD1. With V trimmed by 4 bases and J by 5 bases, 11 bases remained unmatched. Germline V CDR1 and CDR2: SGHRS, YFSETQ. The CDR3 totals 15 residues. Here the CDR3 reads CASSVTQGAGDEQYF. The CDR3, as DNA: TGCGCCAGCAGCGTCACTCAGGGGGCAGGCGACGAGCAGTACTTC. Full variable domain (outside the CDR3, taken from reference TRBV5-1 and TRBJ2-7): KAGVTQTPRYLIKTRGQQVTLSCSPISGHRSVSWYQQTPGQGLQFLFEYFSETQRNKGNFPGRFSGRQFSNSRSEMNVSTLELGDSALYLCASSVTQGAGDEQYFGPGTRLTVT.

This chain uses TRBV4-1 with TRBJ1-4; D is ambiguous. The V gene lost 3 bases and the J gene lost 6 bases, with 8 bases spanning the gap. CDR3 length: 13 residues. Per germline, CDR1 MGHRA and CDR2 YSYEKL. The CDR3 coding sequence is TGCGCCAGCAGCCAGGCAGGTGATGAAAAACTGTTTTTT. Residues: CASSQAGDEKLFF.

This clone was seen a few times. The V and J genes are TRBV2 and TRBJ1-5; TRBD1 might be the D (5 bases). The CDR3 extends over 16 amino acids. Germline V CDR1 and CDR2: SNHLY, FYNNEI. V dropped 4 bases and J dropped 2 bases, with 15 bases sitting between them. CDR3 in DNA: TGTGCCAGCAGTGCCCGGGGCCAATTAGGCAATCAGCCCCAGCATTTT. It translates to CASSARGQLGNQPQHF.

The chain carries TRBV29-1 and TRBJ2-7, with D possibly being TRBD1 (5 bases). The CDR3 is 14 residues long. V was pared by 7 bases and J by 0 bases, with 16 bases between. CDR1 is SQVTM and CDR2 is ANQGSEA in the germline V gene. The CDR3 DNA follows: TGCAGCGCCCAGATGGGCAGGGACTCCTACGAGCAGTACTTC. It yields the protein CSAQMGRDSYEQYF.

The chain's CDR3 is CASSTGTAIFAGANVLTF. The CDR3 coding sequence is TGTGCCAGCAGCACAGGGACAGCTATCTTTGCTGGGGCCAACGTCCTGACTTTC. The chain carries TRBV13 and TRBJ2-6, with 7 bases matching TRBD1. V gave up 5 bases and J gave up 2 bases; unmatched junction bases: 12. Germline V gene lookup returns CDR1 PRHDT and CDR2 FYEKMQ (reference sequence). This CDR3 region has 18 residues.

This clone was observed a few times. The J gene is TRBJ2-7, the V gene TRBV19; unclear D gene. The CDR3 extends over 13 amino acids. Germline V gene data show CDR1 as LNHDA and CDR2 as SQIVND (reference sequence). Trimming shortened V by 5 bases and J by 3 bases, and 11 bases separated the two germline ends. The CDR3 region has the DNA TGTGCCAGTAGTTCCTCGGTAGGCTACGAGCAGTACTTC. Amino acids: CASSSSVGYEQYF.

J is TRBJ1-1 and V is TRBV29-1, with D maybe TRBD1 (6 bases). With 6 bases removed from V and 4 bases from J, the gap between germline ends came to 21 bases. In germline, CDR1 is SQVTM, CDR2 ANQGSEA. This CDR3 is built from 15 residues. CDR3 DNA: TGCAGCGTGTTTTACGGGGGCGGGTTAGGCACTGAAGCTTTCTTT. Encoded protein: CSVFYGGGLGTEAFF.

The V call is TRBV7-9, the J call TRBJ2-2; 12 bases agree with TRBD2. The J segment lost 7 bases and the V segment lost 4 bases, leaving 7 bases of the junction unmatched. CDR1 is SEHNR and CDR2 is FQNEAQ in the germline V gene (reference sequence). The CDR3 has 16 amino acids. The CDR3 reads CASSSLAGGRGGELFF. The CDR3 bases are TGTGCCAGCAGCTCACTAGCGGGGGGCCGTGGCGGGGAGCTGTTTTTT.